This T cell receptor (beta chain) derives from a study of shared clonotypes between healthy human individuals. Details on this clone: Its cognate antigen is unknown.

The CDR3 contains 17 residues. V dropped 2 bases and J dropped 3; count of bases not matched to a gene: 9. Germline values: CDR1 SGHTA, CDR2 FQGNSA. The study drew its donors from healthy HIV-negative adults without recent acute infections or vaccinations. A CD45RA-negative memory subset and a CD45RA+ naive subset were separated from the CD4+ cells. Study-level points and caveats: An effect of sequencing depth on clonotype sharing among donors was expected. Around 5.3% of naive CD4 clonotypes were shared across four donors.

Method: immunoSEQ multiplex PCR; TCRdb's copy keeps in-frame clones and lacks some. This sample has roughly 700,000 clones, with about 74% found just once. The sequenced sample was memory CD4+ T cells sorted from blood. Specified subset: CD45RA-negative fraction. The J gene is TRBJ2-1, the V gene TRBV7-2; 8 bases match TRBD2. The sequence derives from a woman aged 25-40 years in good health. In nucleotides, the CDR3 is TGTGCCAGCAGCTTATGGACCACAGGGACTAGCTACAATGAGCAGTTCTTC. It yields the protein CASSLWTTGTSYNEQFF.